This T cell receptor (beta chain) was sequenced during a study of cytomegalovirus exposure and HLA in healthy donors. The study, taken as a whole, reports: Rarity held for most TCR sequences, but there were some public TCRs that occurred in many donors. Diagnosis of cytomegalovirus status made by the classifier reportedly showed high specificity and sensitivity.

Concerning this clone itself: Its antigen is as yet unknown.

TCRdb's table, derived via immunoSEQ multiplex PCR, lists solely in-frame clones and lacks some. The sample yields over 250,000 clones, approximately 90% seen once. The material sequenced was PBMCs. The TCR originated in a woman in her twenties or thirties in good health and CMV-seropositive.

CDR3 in DNA: TGTGCCAGCAGACCGGGACAGGGTCCAGAGACCCAGTACTTC. Translated: CASRPGQGPETQYF. This chain links TRBV28 with TRBJ2-5, with 9 bases that match TRBD1. This CDR3 is built from 14 residues. The V and J ends lost 6 bases and 4 bases, in that order; junction bases with no gene match: 6. Germline loops: CDR1 MDHEN, CDR2 SYDVKM.